Listed below are T cell receptor beta chains from one sample, sequenced in a study of shared clonotypes between healthy human individuals. Method: immunoSEQ multiplex PCR; TCRdb's copy keeps in-frame clones and lacks some. In the table there are about 2 million clones, about 95% of which are singletons. The material sequenced was naive CD8+ T cells sorted from blood. All receptors come from a young man in good health. The conserved cysteine and the conserved F or W are not part of the CDR3 here. Fields, in order: V gene, CDR3 length, J gene, CDR3 protein.

>TRBV6-5|13|TRBJ1-3
ASSYSEGQRNTIY
>TRBV9|14|TRBJ2-1
ASSVQRLADYNEQF
>TRBV4-3|11|TRBJ2-7
ASSQGGPYEQY
>TRBV30|12|TRBJ1-1
AWSLGQAAFSAF
>TRBV6-5|13|TRBJ2-7
ASSSSGTSAYEQY
>TRBV25-1|10|TRBJ2-7
ASSGDRGEQY
>TRBV28|13|TRBJ1-1
ASSFLSGGDTEAF
>TRBV4-1|14|TRBJ2-1
ASSQGDRGTRNEQF
>TRBV11-2|14|TRBJ2-3
ASSREASGGPDTQY
>TRBV7-9|15|TRBJ1-5
ASSAEAGTASNQPQH
>TRBV20-1|9|TRBJ1-6
SARAGVALH
>TRBV7-6|15|TRBJ2-3
ASSRGTSGSSTDTQY
>TRBV14|11|TRBJ2-1
ASSLLPFNEQF
>TRBV4-1|13|TRBJ1-1
ASSQEATLNTEAF
>TRBV6-5|9|TRBJ2-7
ASSPGPPGG
>TRBV11-2|12|TRBJ2-7
ASSEGTGMYEQY
>TRBV2|12|TRBJ2-1
ASSERGAYNEQF
>TRBV10-3|14|TRBJ2-3
AISDGTSGSTDTQY
>TRBV7-8|15|TRBJ2-1
ASSLAETGVIYNEQF
>TRBV28|13|TRBJ2-2
ASSTLDANTGELF
>TRBV5-1|12|TRBJ2-7
ASSLEASSYEQY
>TRBV5-6|12|TRBJ2-1
ASSLRRQYNEQF
>TRBV4-3|17|TRBJ2-3
ASSQKPGLGLFSTDTQY
>TRBV30|13|TRBJ1-3
ACVPVVNSGNTIY
>TRBV5-4|11|TRBJ1-6
ASSSETASPLH
>TRBV7-3|10|TRBJ2-7
ASGPPGYEQY
>TRBV6-1|13|TRBJ1-2
ASSEGQGANYGYT
>TRBV19|19|TRBJ1-6
ASSLLTSPGQEGVWDSPLH
>TRBV4-1|16|TRBJ2-5
ASSQVVRTSGSLETQY
>TRBV10-2|11|TRBJ1-1
ASSQQGDTEAF
>TRBV5-1|13|TRBJ2-1
ASSLEAGPYNEQF
>TRBV11-2|16|TRBJ1-4
ASSPAPGQGGGNEKLF
>TRBV6-5|13|TRBJ2-7
ASSYSGTASYEQY
>TRBV6-5|13|TRBJ1-2
ASRIFRGPDYGYT
>TRBV9|11|TRBJ2-7
ASSAPTGSEQY
>TRBV19|13|TRBJ1-1
ASSIWTGANTEAF
>TRBV7-6|12|TRBJ2-7
ASSLLGASGEQY
>TRBV13|14|TRBJ2-5
ASSTRTSGTEETQY
>TRBV6-1|15|TRBJ1-1
ASSEAIDRPTYTEAF
>TRBV18|13|TRBJ2-1
ASSLTGLSYNEQF
>TRBV15|16|TRBJ2-1
ATSRTSWTTSSYNEQF
>TRBV27|12|TRBJ1-2
ASSLNGPDDGYT
>TRBV9|12|TRBJ1-2
ASSASGAIYGYT
>TRBV7-9|13|TRBJ1-4
ASSPSGTGNEKLF
>TRBV27|14|TRBJ2-1
ASSLASGIKYNEQF
>TRBV7-2|13|TRBJ2-7
ASSLAYGSSYEQY
>TRBV4-1|12|TRBJ2-7
ASSGTSGSLEQY
>TRBV30|11|TRBJ1-2
AWRDTVWDGYT
>TRBV27|10|TRBJ2-1
ASSLVGNEQF
>TRBV9|10|TRBJ1-1
ASSVRENEAF
>TRBV29-1|11|TRBJ2-7
SVDSGTSYEQY
>TRBV4-3|12|TRBJ2-7
ASAPSGGSYEQY
>TRBV5-4|11|TRBJ2-7
ASSLAAGYEQY
>TRBV27|11|TRBJ1-1
AVQTGRMNEAF
>TRBV7-6|12|TRBJ1-2
ASSLGQGDYGYT
>TRBV11-3|11|TRBJ2-3
ASSLWGTDTQY
>TRBV7-9|14|TRBJ2-6
ASSPPTGVGANVLT